Below are 14 T cell receptor beta chains sequenced from a single sample in a study of shared clonotypes between healthy human individuals. TCRdb's copy holds only in-frame clones and misses some; the assay was immunoSEQ multiplex PCR. The sample holds roughly 490,000 clones; around 79% are singletons and the top ten take about 12%. Sequenced material: PBMCs. Receptor source: a woman aged 40 to 55 in good health. Some clones in this sample may be carry-over from other donors' samples.

The chain employs TRBV10-1 and TRBJ2-7; D is possibly TRBD1 (6 bases). The length of the CDR3 is 15 residues. Germline CDR1 is WNHNN and CDR2 is SYGVQD (reference sequence). V lost 2 bases and J lost 2, with 13 bases in between. In nucleotides, the CDR3 is TGCGCCAGCAGTGAGCACGGGACACCGCCCTACGAGCAGTACTTC. It yields the protein CASSEHGTPPYEQYF.

The J gene is TRBJ2-1, the V gene TRBV19, with unresolved D. Germline CDR1 and CDR2: LNHDA and SQIVND (reference sequence). There are 15 residues in the CDR3. Trimming took 3 bases from V and 4 from J, leaving 13 bases between them. The CDR3, as DNA: TGTGCCAGTAGTATGAGAGAAATAAGATACAATGAGCAGTTCTTC. Translated, it gives CASSMREIRYNEQFF.

This clone was seen at least ten times. The genes are TRBV9 and TRBJ2-2; unclear D gene. The germline V and J ends were trimmed by 3 bases and 5 bases, with 11 bases remaining between them. The germline gives CDR1 SGDLS, CDR2 YYNGEE. The CDR3 has 14 residues. The CDR3 sequence is CASSELKATGELFF. The CDR3 nucleotides are TGTGCCAGCAGCGAGCTGAAAGCGACCGGGGAGCTGTTTTTT.

The rearrangement joins TRBV5-5 to TRBJ2-3, with D uncertain. V was clipped by 0 bases and J by 6 bases, with 5 bases between them. The CDR3 contains 12 residues. CDR1 and CDR2 (germline): SGHKS, YYEKEE (reference sequence). DNA of the CDR3: TGTGCCAGCAGCTTGGCCCTGGATACGCAGTATTTT. Translating gives CASSLALDTQYF. Complete variable domain (other parts from reference TRBV5-5 and TRBJ2-3): DAGVTQSPTHLIKTRGQQVTLRCSPISGHKSVSWYQQVLGQGPQFIFQYYEKEERGRGNFPDRFSARQFPNYSSELNVNALLLGDSALYLCASSLALDTQYFGPGTRLTVL.

The chain is built from TRBV9 and TRBJ2-7, with D unresolved. Trimming removed 0 bases at V and 0 bases at J, with 10 bases between. This CDR3 is 15 amino acids long. Germline V gives CDR1 SGDLS, CDR2 YYNGEE. CDR3 DNA: TGTGCCAGCAGCGTAGGTGCACATCCCTCCTACGAGCAGTACTTC. Protein product: CASSVGAHPSYEQYF.

The chain recombines TRBV30 with TRBJ2-3; 7 nucleotides line up with TRBD1. The germline CDR1 and CDR2 sequences are GTSNPN and SVGIG (reference sequence). Trimming removed 3 bases from V and 1 base from J; junction bases left unmatched: 7. The CDR3 is made up of 15 amino acids. The CDR3 DNA reads TGTGCCTGGAGATCTGCAGGGGGTGGCACAGATACGCAGTATTTT. The encoded protein is CAWRSAGGGTDTQYF.

V and J are TRBV15 and TRBJ2-2; no definite D call. The germline V gene has CDR1 LNHNV and CDR2 YYDKDF (reference sequence). This CDR3 comprises 12 residues. With 8 bases removed from V and 1 base from J, the gap between germline ends came to 5 bases. CDR3 amino acids: CATCRNTGELFF. In DNA form, the CDR3 reads TGTGCCACCTGTCGGAACACCGGGGAGCTGTTTTTT.

This clone was detected only a few times. This chain links TRBV14 with TRBJ1-2, with D possibly TRBD1 on 5 matching bases. Trimming shortened V by 1 base and J by 2 bases, and 11 bases separated the two germline ends. Germline V gene lookup returns CDR1 SGHDN and CDR2 FVKESK. This CDR3 is built from 15 residues. The CDR3 DNA reads TGTGCCAGCAGCCAAGGACAGCTACGGAACTATGGCTACACCTTC. Protein product: CASSQGQLRNYGYTF.

This sequence joins TRBV28 and TRBJ2-3, with D perhaps matching TRBD1 or TRBD2 (6 bases each). Germline values: CDR1 MDHEN, CDR2 SYDVKM. This CDR3 region has 17 residues. Trimming stripped 2 bases from V and 0 bases from J, with 15 bases between. The CDR3 region is CASSLGGLAQSTDTQYF. The DNA of the CDR3 is TGTGCCAGCAGTTTAGGGGGGCTAGCCCAGAGCACAGATACGCAGTATTTT. Filled out from reference TRBV28 and TRBJ2-3, the complete variable domain reads DVKVTQSSRYLVKRTGEKVFLECVQDMDHENMFWYRQDPGLGLRLIYFSYDVKMKEKGDIPEGYSVSREKKERFSLILESASTNQTSMYLCASSLGGLAQSTDTQYFGPGTRLTVL.

The chain's CDR3 is CASSLARTANNEQFF. The CDR3 DNA sequence: TGTGCCAGCAGCTTAGCCCGGACAGCCAACAATGAGCAGTTCTTC. The chain uses TRBV7-2 and TRBJ2-1; possible D gene TRBD1, 6 bases. CDR1 SGHTA and CDR2 FQGNSA come from the germline V gene. V lost 0 bases to trimming and J lost 5 bases, with 11 bases between them. The CDR3 extends over 15 amino acids.

The gene calls are TRBV29-1 and TRBJ1-4, with D tentatively TRBD1 (5 bases). The CDR3 length is 12 residues. V was trimmed by 5 bases and J by 5 bases, leaving 9 bases between them. CDR1 and CDR2 from the germline V gene are SQVTM and ANQGSEA. In DNA form, the CDR3 reads TGCAGCGTTCGCAGGGAGAATGAAAAACTGTTTTTT. Protein: CSVRRENEKLFF.

CDR3 sequence (DNA): TGTGCCAGTATACGACTAGCGGGAGAGATGGTGCAGTACTTC. Protein: CASIRLAGEMVQYF. V usage is TRBV2 and J usage is TRBJ2-7; TRBD2 matches 12 bases. The germline gives CDR1 SNHLY, CDR2 FYNNEI. The CDR3 has 14 residues. V lost 9 bases and J lost 9; bases outside the gene matches: 12.

The V call is TRBV18, the J call TRBJ2-5; D is perhaps TRBD1 (5 bases). CDR3 length: 13 residues. V lost 3 bases, J lost 5 bases, and 10 bases lay in between. Per germline, CDR1 KGHSH and CDR2 LQKENI. CDR3 amino acids: CASSPDILETQYF. As DNA, the CDR3 is TGTGCCAGCTCACCGGACATCCTGGAGACCCAGTACTTC.

The gene calls are TRBV2 and TRBJ1-2; tentatively, D is TRBD1 (6 bases). Trimming cost V 4 bases and J 3 bases, with 12 bases left between them. The CDR3 consists of 14 residues. The V gene's germline CDR1 is SNHLY and CDR2 FYNNEI. Here the CDR3 DNA reads TGTGCCAGCAGTGGAACAGGGTCTGACTATGGCTACACCTTC. Protein: CASSGTGSDYGYTF.